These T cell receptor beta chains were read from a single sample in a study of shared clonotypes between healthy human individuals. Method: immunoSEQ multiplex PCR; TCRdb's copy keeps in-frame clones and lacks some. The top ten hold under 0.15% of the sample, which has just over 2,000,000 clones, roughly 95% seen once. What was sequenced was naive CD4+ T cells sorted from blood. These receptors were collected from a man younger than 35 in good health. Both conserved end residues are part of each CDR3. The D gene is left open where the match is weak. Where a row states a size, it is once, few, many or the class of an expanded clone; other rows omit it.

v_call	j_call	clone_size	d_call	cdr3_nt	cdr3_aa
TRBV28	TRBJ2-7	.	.	TGTGCCATTACAGGTCCCTACGAGCAGTACTTC	CAITGPYEQYF
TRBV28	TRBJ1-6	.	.	TGTGCCAGCAGTTTATTTTGGAGCTCCTATAATTCACCCCTCCACTTT	CASSLFWSSYNSPLHF
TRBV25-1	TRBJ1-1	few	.	TGTGCCAGCAGCCAAGAACAGCTAAACACTGGAGCTTTCTTT	CASSQEQLNTGAFF
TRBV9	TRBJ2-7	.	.	TGTGCCAGCAGCCCCGAGGGGGTATTCGACGAGCAGTACTTC	CASSPEGVFDEQYF
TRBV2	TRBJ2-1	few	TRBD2	TGTGCCAGCACCCAAACTAGCGGGTTCTACAATGAGCAGTTCTTC	CASTQTSGFYNEQFF
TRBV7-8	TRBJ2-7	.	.	TGTGCCAGCAGCTTAGTGATTTACGAGCAGTACTTC	CASSLVIYEQYF
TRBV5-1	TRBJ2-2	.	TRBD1	TGCGCCAGCTCCCGGGACAGGGCGGATAACACCGGGGAGCTGTTTTTT	CASSRDRADNTGELFF
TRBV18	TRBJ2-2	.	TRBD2	TGTGCCAGCTCACCACGGACTAGCGTGGACGGGGAGCTGTTTTTT	CASSPRTSVDGELFF
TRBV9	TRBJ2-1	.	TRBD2	TGTGCCAGCAGCGCTGGACTAGCGGGAGTCCAACGAGAGCAGTTCTTC	CASSAGLAGVQREQFF
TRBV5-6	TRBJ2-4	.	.	TGTGCCAGCAGCTTACATGGGACTGTCCTAGCCAAAAACATTCAGTACTTC	CASSLHGTVLAKNIQYF
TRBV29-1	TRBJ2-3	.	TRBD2	TGCAGCGTTCGGGCGGGGGGGCCCTCAGATACGCAGTATTTT	CSVRAGGPSDTQYF
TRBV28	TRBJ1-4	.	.	TGTGCCAGCACCACTTTCGGGTCACATGAAAAACTGTTTTTT	CASTTFGSHEKLFF
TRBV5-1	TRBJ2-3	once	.	TGCGCCAGCAGCTTGGGATCCACAGATACGCAGTATTTT	CASSLGSTDTQYF
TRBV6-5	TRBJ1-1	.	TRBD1	TGTGCCAGCAGAGCCCCGGGACAGTTGAACACTGAAGCTTTCTTT	CASRAPGQLNTEAFF
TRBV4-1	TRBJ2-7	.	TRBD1	TGCGCCAGCAGCCAAACGGGACAGGGTTCCGGCGAGCAGTACTTC	CASSQTGQGSGEQYF
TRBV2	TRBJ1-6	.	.	TGTGCCAGCAGTGAAAATCTTGGAGGGGGGTTGGTGTCACCCCTCCACTTT	CASSENLGGGLVSPLHF
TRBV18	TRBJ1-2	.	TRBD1	TGTGCCAGCTCACCAGGGACAGAGACTAACTATGGCTACACCTTC	CASSPGTETNYGYTF
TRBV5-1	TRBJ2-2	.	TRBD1	TGCGCCAGCAGCCCCTTCCAGGGGGCCGGGGAGCTGTTTTTT	CASSPFQGAGELFF
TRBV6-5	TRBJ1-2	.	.	TGTGCCAGCAGAACCCCTGGGAACTATGGCTACACCTTC	CASRTPGNYGYTF
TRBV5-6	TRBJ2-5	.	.	TGTGCCAGCAGCTTTTCGAAGACCCAGTACTTC	CASSFSKTQYF
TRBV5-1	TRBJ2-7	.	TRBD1	TGCGCCAGCAGCTGGGGGACAGGGCCCTACGAGCAGTACTTC	CASSWGTGPYEQYF
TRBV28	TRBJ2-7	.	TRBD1	TGTGCCAGCAGTTTACATACCGGGACAGACTACGAGCAGTACTTC	CASSLHTGTDYEQYF
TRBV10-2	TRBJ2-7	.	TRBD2	TGCGCCAGCAGCAAACTAGCGGGAGGGCCCCACGAGCAGTACTTC	CASSKLAGGPHEQYF
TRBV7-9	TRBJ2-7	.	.	TGTGCCAGCAGCCCACCCGGGGGCCAAGACGAGCAGTACTTC	CASSPPGGQDEQYF
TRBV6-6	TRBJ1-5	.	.	TGTGCCAGCACACCGTCGGGGGGCAATCAGCCCCAGCATTTT	CASTPSGGNQPQHF
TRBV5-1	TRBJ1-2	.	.	TGCGCCAGCTTTAACGAAATGGGGGCAGATGGGAGCTATGGCTACACCTTC	CASFNEMGADGSYGYTF